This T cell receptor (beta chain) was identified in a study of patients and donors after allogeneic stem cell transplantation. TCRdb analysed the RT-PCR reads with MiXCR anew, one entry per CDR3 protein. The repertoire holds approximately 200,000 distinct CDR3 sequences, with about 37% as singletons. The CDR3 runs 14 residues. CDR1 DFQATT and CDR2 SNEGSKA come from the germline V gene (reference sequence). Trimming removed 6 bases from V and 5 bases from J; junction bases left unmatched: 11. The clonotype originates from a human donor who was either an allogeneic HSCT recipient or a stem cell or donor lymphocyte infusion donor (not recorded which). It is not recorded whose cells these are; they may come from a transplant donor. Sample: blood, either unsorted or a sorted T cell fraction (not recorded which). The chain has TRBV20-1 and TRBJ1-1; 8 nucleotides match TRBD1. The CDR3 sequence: CSATRTGRGTEAFF. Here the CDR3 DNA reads TGCAGTGCAACCCGGACAGGGAGGGGGACTGAAGCTTTCTTT.